This T cell receptor (beta chain) stems from a study of T cell repertoires in aging, cancer and after chemotherapy. Study-wide results and caveats: Immunological memory after chemotherapy cannot be judged from the repertoire data.

By sample fraction, this clonotype is medium-sized. Its antigen is unknown. The template was genomic DNA from peripheral blood, not RNA. TRB rearrangements spanning V, D and J were amplified using mixed TRB-A/B primers. From the multiplex PCR reads, TCRdb called clonotypes with MiXCR, one entry per CDR3 protein. The sample consists of about 5,100 distinct CDR3 sequences, roughly 26% of them appearing once. Sequenced material: blood. This clonotype was sampled from a human donor with a solid tumor.

This CDR3 reads CATPTREVDEQYF. The CDR3 nucleotides are TGTGCCACCCCTACACGGGAAGTTGACGAGCAGTACTTC. The genes are TRBV19 and TRBJ2-7, with D possibly matching TRBD2 (5 bases). CDR1 and CDR2 (germline): LNHDA, SQIVND (reference sequence). Deletions cut 10 bases from V and 5 bases from J, with 18 bases between. This CDR3 region has 13 residues.